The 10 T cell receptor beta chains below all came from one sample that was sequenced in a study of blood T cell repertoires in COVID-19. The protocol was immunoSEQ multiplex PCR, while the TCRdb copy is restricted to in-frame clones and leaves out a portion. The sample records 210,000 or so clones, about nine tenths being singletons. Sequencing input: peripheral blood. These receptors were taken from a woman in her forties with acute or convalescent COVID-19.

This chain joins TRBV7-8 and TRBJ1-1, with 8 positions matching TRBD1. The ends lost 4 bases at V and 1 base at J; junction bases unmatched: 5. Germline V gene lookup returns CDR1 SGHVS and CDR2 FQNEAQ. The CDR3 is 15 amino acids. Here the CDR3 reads CASSSSGTGNTEAFF. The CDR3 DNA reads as TGTGCCAGCAGCTCTAGTGGGACAGGGAACACTGAAGCTTTCTTT. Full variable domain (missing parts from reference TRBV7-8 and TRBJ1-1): GAGVSQSPRYKVAKRGQDVALRCDPISGHVSLFWYQQALGQGPEFLTYFQNEAQLDKSGLPSDRFFAERPEGSVSTLKIQRTQQEDSAVYLCASSSSGTGNTEAFFGQGTRLTVV.

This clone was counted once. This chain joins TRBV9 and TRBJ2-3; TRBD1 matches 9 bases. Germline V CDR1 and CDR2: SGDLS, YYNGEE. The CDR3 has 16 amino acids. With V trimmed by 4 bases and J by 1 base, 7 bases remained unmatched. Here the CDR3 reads CASSINRGQGTDTQYF. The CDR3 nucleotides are TGTGCCAGCAGCATCAACAGGGGGCAGGGCACAGATACGCAGTATTTT.

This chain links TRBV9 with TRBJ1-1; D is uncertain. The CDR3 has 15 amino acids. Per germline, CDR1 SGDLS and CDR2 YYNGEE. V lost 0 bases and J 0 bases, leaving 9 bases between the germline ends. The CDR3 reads CASSVGGGLNTEAFF. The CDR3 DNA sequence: TGTGCCAGCAGCGTAGGAGGTGGGTTGAACACTGAAGCTTTCTTT.

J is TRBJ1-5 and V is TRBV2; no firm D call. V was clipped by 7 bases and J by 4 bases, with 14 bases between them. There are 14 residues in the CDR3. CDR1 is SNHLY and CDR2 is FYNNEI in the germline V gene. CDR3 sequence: CASTLVGKNQPQHF. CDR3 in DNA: TGTGCCAGCACCCTAGTGGGTAAGAATCAGCCCCAGCATTTT.

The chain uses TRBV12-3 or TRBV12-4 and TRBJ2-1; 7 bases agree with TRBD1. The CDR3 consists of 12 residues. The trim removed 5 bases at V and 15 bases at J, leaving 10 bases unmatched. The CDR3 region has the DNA TGTGCCAGCAGTCCGTCGACAGGGTTGCCGTTCTTC. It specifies CASSPSTGLPFF.

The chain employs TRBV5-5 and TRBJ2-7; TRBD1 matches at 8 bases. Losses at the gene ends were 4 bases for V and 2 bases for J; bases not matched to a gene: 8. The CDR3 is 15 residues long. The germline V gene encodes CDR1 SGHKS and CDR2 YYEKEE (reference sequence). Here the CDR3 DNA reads TGTGCCAGCAGCCCTTCCGGGACAGGAGCCTACGAGCAGTACGTC. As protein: CASSPSGTGAYEQYV.

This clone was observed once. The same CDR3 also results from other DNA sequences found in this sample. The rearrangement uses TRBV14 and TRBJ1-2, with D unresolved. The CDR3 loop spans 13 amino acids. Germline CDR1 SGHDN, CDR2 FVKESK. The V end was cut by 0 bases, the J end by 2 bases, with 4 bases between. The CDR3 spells CASSQDRNYGYTF. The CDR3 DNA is TGTGCCAGCAGCCAAGACAGAAACTATGGCTACACCTTC.

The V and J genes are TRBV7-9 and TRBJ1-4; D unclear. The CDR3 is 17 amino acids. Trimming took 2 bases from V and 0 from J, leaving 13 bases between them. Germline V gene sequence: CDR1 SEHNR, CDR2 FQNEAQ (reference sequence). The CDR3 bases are TGTGCCAGCAGCTTATTGGAAGAGGCCGCAACTAATGAAAAACTGTTTTTT. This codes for CASSLLEEAATNEKLFF.

CDR3 sequence (DNA): TGTGCCTGGTCCTCTTTCACCCTCGGGGACAGACAAGAGACCCAGTACTTC. Translating it yields CAWSSFTLGDRQETQYF. The rearrangement links TRBV30 to TRBJ2-5, with 7 nucleotides matching TRBD1. There are 17 residues in the CDR3. Trimming at V came to 5 bases and at J to 2 bases, leaving 17 bases not matched to a gene. CDR1 is GTSNPN, CDR2 SVGIG, per germline (reference sequence).

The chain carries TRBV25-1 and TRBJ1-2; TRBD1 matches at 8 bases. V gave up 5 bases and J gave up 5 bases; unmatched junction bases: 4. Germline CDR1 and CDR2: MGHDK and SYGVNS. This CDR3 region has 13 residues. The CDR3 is CASSQGAVYGYTF. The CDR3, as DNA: TGTGCCAGCAGTCAGGGGGCCGTATATGGCTACACCTTC.